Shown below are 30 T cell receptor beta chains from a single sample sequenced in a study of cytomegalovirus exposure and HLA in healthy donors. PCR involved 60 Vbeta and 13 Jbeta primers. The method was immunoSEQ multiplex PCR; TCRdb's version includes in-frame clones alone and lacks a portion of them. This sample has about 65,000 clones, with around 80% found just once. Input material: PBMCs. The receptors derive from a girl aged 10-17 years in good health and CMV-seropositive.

The CDR3 DNA follows: TGCGCCAGCAGCCAGCAGGGGGGTCTTGTAGAGACCCAGTACTTC. Translation: CASSQQGGLVETQYF. The chain is built from TRBV4-1 and TRBJ2-5; D possibly corresponds to TRBD1 (7 bases). This CDR3 comprises 15 residues. Trimming took off 3 bases at V and 4 bases at J, with 15 bases between the two ends. Germline V gene sequence: CDR1 MGHRA, CDR2 YSYEKL.

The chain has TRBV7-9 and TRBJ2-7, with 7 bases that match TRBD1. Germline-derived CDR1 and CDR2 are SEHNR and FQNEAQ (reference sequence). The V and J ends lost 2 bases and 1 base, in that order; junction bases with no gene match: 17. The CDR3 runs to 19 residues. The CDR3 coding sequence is TGTGCCAGCAGCTTATCCCCCAACCGACAGGGATGGAATTCCTACGAGCAGTACTTC. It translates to CASSLSPNRQGWNSYEQYF.

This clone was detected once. The CDR3 nucleotides are TGTGCCAGCGCCCTACGGGGTGGGGCCAACGTCCTGACTTTC. It translates to CASALRGGANVLTF. The rearrangement uses TRBV27 and TRBJ2-6; possible D gene TRBD2, 5 bases. Looked up from germline, CDR1 is MNHEY and CDR2 is SMNVEV (reference sequence). Trimming cost V 8 bases and J 3 bases, with 11 bases left between them. CDR3 length: 14 amino acids.

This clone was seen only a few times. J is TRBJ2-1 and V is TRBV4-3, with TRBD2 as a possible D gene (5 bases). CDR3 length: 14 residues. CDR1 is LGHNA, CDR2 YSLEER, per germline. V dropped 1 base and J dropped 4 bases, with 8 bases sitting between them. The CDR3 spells CASSQGRGYNEQFF. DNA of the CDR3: TGCGCCAGCAGCCAAGGTCGGGGTTACAATGAGCAGTTCTTC.

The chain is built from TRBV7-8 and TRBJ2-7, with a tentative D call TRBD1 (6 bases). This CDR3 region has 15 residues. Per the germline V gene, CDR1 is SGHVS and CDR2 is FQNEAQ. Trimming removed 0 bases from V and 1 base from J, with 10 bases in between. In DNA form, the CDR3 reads TGTGCCAGCAGCTTAGCGGCAAGGGGGTCCTACGAGCAGTACTTC. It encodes CASSLAARGSYEQYF.

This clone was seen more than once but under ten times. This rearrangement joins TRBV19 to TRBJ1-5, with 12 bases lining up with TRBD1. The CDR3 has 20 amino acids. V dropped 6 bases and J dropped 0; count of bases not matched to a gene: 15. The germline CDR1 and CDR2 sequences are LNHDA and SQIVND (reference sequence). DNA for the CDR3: TGTGCCAGTAGAACCTCCGCCGGGACAGGGGGCCACCTTAGCAATCAGCCCCAGCATTTT. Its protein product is CASRTSAGTGGHLSNQPQHF.

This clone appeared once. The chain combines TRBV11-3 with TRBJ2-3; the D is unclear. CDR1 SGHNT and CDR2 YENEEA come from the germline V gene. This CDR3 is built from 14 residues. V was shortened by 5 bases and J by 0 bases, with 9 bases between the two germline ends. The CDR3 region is CASSLTTSTDTQYF. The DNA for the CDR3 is TGTGCCAGCAGCCTTACTACTAGCACAGATACGCAGTATTTT.

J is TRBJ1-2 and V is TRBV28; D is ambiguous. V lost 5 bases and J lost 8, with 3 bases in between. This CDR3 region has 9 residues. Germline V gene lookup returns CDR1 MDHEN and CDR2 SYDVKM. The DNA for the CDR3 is TGTGCCAGCAGTGAGGGCTACACCTTC. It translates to CASSEGYTF.

As DNA, the CDR3 is TGTGCCAGCAGCTTAGCGGGCAGGGGCCTTTACGAGCAGTACTTC. Encoded protein: CASSLAGRGLYEQYF. V and J are TRBV13 and TRBJ2-7; D may be TRBD1 (6 bases). V lost 1 base and J lost 4, with 14 bases in between. CDR1 PRHDT and CDR2 FYEKMQ come from the germline V gene (reference sequence). The CDR3 covers 15 residues.

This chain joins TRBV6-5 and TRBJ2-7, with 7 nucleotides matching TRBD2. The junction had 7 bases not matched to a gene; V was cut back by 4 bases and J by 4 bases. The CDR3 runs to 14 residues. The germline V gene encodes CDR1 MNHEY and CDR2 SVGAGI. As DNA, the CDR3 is TGTGCCAGCAGTTCTTGGGGGGGTCGTTACGAGCAGTACTTC. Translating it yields CASSSWGGRYEQYF.

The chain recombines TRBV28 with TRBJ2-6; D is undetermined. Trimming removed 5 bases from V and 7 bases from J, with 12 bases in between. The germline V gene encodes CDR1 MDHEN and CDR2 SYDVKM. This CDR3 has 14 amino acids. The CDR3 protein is CASSVVQIANVLTF. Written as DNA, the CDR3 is TGTGCCAGCAGTGTGGTTCAGATAGCCAACGTCCTGACTTTC.

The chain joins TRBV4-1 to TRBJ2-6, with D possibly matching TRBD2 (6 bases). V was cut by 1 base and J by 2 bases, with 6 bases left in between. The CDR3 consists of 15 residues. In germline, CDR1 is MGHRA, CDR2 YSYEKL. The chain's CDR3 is CASSQGGAGANVLTF. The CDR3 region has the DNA TGCGCCAGCAGCCAAGGGGGGGCTGGGGCCAACGTCCTGACTTTC.

This CDR3 reads CASSLAGTYQETQYF. CDR3 coding DNA: TGTGCCAGCAGTCTAGCGGGGACGTACCAAGAGACCCAGTACTTC. The rearrangement links TRBV28 to TRBJ2-5; 9 bases agree with TRBD2. CDR1 is MDHEN and CDR2 is SYDVKM in the germline V gene. This CDR3 comprises 15 residues. The junction had 4 bases not matched to a gene; V was cut back by 5 bases and J by 0 bases.

The CDR3 loop is CASSPPSGQETQYF. DNA of the CDR3: TGTGCCAGCAGTCCCCCTAGCGGGCAAGAGACCCAGTACTTC. The V gene is TRBV28, the J gene TRBJ2-5; 8 bases align to TRBD2. Trimming took 5 bases from V and 2 from J; bases not matched to a gene: 4. Germline V gene sequence: CDR1 MDHEN, CDR2 SYDVKM. The CDR3 has 14 residues.

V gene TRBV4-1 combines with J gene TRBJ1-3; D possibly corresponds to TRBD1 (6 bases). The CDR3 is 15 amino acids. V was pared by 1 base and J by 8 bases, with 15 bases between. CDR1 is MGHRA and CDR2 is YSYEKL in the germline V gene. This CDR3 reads CASSQASTGYDTIYF. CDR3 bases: TGCGCCAGCAGCCAAGCCTCCACAGGGTACGACACCATATATTTT.

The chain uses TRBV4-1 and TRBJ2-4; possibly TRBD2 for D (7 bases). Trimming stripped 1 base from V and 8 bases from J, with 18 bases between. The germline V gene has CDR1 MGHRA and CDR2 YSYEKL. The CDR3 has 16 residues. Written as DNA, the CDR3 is TGCGCCAGCAGCCAAGGGCGGGGGCGGGAGTGGGACATTCAGTACTTC. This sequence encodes CASSQGRGREWDIQYF.

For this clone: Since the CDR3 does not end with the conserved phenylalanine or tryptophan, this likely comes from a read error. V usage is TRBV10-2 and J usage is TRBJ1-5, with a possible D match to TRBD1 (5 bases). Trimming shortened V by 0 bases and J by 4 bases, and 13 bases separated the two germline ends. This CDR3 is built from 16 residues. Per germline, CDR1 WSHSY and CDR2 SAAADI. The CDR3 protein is CASSESEGTRNQPQHS. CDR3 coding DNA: TGCGCCAGCAGTGAGTCGGAGGGGACGAGGAATCAGCCCCAGCATTCT.

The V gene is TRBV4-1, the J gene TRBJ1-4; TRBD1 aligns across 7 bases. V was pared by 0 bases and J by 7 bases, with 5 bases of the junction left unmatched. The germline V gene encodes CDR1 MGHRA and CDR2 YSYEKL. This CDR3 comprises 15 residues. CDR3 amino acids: CASSQERPGGEKLFF. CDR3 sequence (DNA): TGCGCCAGCAGCCAAGAAAGGCCAGGGGGTGAAAAACTGTTTTTT.

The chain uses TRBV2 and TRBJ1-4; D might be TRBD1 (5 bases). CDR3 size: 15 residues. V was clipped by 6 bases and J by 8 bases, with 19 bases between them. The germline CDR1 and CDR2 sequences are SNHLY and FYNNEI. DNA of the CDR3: TGTGCCAGCAGATCTTCCGGGGGAACTTGGGAAAAACTGTTTTTT. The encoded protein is CASRSSGGTWEKLFF. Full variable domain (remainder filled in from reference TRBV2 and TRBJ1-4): EPEVTQTPSHQVTQMGQEVILRCVPISNHLYFYWYRQILGQKVEFLVSFYNNEISEKSEIFDDQFSVERPDGSNFTLKIRSTKLEDSAMYFCASRSSGGTWEKLFFGSGTQLSVL.

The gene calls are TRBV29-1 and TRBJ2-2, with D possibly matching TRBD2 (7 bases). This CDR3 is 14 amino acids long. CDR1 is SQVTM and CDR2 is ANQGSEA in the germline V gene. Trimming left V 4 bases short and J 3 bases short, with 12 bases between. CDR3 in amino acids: CSVVGGGYTGELFF. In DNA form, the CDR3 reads TGCAGCGTTGTGGGGGGGGGCTACACCGGGGAGCTGTTTTTT.

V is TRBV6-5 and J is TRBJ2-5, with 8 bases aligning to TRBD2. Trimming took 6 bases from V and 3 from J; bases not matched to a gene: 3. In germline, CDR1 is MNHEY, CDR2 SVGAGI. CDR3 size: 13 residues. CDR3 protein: CASRRGGEETQYF. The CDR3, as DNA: TGTGCCAGCAGACGGGGGGGCGAAGAGACCCAGTACTTC.

The CDR3, as DNA: TGTGCCAGCAGCTTAGGGGGACAGGGAATGGAGACCCAGTACTTC. Protein product: CASSLGGQGMETQYF. The rearrangement uses TRBV7-2 and TRBJ2-5; 9 bases align to TRBD1. Germline lookup yields CDR1 SGHTA and CDR2 FQGNSA. The CDR3 is 15 residues long. With 1 base clipped from V and 5 bases from J, the junction kept 5 bases outside the gene matches.

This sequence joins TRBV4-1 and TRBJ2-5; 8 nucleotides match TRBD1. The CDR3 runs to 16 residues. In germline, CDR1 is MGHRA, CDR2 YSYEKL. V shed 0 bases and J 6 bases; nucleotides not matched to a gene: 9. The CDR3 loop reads CASSQDRQGARKTQYF. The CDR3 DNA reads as TGCGCCAGCAGCCAAGATAGGCAGGGGGCGAGAAAGACCCAGTACTTC.

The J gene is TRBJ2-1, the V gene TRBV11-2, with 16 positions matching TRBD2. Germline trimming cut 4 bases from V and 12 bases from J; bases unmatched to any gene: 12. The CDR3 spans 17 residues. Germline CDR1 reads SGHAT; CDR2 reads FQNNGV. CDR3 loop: CASSSRGLAGGRIWQFF. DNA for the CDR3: TGTGCCAGCAGCTCTAGGGGACTAGCGGGGGGGCGGATATGGCAGTTCTTC.

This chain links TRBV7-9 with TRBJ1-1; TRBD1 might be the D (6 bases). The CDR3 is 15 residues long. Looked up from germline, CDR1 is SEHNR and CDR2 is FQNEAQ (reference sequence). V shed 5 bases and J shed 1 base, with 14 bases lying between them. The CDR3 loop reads CASSGPDSQNTEAFF. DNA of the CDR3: TGTGCCAGCAGCGGCCCGGACAGCCAGAACACTGAAGCTTTCTTT.

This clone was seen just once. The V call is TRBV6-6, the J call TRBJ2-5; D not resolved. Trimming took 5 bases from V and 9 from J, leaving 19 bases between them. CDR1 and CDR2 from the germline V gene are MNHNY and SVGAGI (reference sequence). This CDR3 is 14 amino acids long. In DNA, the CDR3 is TGTGCCAGCAGTACCCCTATGAGGCCCGGGTCCCAGTACTTC. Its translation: CASSTPMRPGSQYF.

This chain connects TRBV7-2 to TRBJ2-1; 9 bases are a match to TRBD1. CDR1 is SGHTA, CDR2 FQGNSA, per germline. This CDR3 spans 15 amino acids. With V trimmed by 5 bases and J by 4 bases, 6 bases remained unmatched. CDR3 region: CASSLGTGRYNEQFF. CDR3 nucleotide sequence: TGTGCCAGCAGCCTCGGGACAGGGAGGTACAATGAGCAGTTCTTC.

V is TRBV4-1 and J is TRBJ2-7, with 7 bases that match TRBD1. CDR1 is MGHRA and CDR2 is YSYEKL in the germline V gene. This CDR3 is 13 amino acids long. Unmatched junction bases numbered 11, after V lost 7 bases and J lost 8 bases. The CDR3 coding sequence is TGCGCCAGCAAAGCGACAGGGACCTCCAAGCAGTACTTC. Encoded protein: CASKATGTSKQYF.

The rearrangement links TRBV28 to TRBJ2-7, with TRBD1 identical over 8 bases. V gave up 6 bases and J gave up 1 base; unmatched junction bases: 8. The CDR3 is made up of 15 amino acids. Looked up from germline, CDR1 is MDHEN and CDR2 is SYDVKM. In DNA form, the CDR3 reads TGTGCCAGCAGCCTAAAGGACAGGGTTTCCTACGAGCAGTACTTC. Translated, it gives CASSLKDRVSYEQYF. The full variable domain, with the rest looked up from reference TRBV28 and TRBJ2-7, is DVKVTQSSRYLVKRTGEKVFLECVQDMDHENMFWYRQDPGLGLRLIYFSYDVKMKEKGDIPEGYSVSREKKERFSLILESASTNQTSMYLCASSLKDRVSYEQYFGPGTRLTVT.

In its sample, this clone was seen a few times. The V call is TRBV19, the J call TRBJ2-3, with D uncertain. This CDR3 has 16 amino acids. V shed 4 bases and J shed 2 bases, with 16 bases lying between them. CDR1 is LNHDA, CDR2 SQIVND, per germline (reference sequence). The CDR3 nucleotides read TGTGCCAGTAGTACTCTCAGTGCCAGACTCACAGATACGCAGTATTTT. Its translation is CASSTLSARLTDTQYF.